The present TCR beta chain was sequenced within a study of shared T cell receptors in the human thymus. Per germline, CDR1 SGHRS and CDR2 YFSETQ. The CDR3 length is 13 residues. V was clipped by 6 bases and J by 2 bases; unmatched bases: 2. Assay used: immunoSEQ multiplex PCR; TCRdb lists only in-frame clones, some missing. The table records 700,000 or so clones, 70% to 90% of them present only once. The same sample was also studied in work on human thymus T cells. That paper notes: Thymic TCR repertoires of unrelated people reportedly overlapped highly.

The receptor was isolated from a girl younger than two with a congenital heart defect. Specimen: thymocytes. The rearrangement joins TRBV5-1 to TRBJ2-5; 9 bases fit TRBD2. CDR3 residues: CASKGLAQETQYF. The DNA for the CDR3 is TGCGCCAGCAAGGGACTAGCTCAAGAGACCCAGTACTTC.